These T cell receptor beta chains were read from a single sample in a study of T cell responses to AZD1222 COVID-19 vaccine. The table came from immunoSEQ multiplex PCR; TCRdb's copy has only in-frame clones and leaves some out. Of 90,000 to 120,000 clones in the sample, approximately 92% were seen once. The sequencing here drew on peripheral blood, taken 28 days after the second AZD1222 dose. The receptor set was obtained from an adult who received the AZD1222 COVID-19 vaccine. The CDR3 runs from the conserved cysteine through the conserved F or W.

V gene	CDR3 protein
TRBV11-1	CASSFDSHQPQHF
TRBV11-2	CASSLIREGTEAFF
TRBV6-1	CASSEGVPGEVRLYGYTF
TRBV6-5	CASSYDSGTGSYEQYF
TRBV19	CASKRTGRNGYTF
TRBV6-5	CASSYTGKASPLHF
TRBV19	CASRGLAGNIYNEQFF
TRBV4-3	CASSQEGGTGYNEQFF
TRBV4-1	CASSQEGWTEAFF
TRBV7-9	CASSLAGIPLNEKLFF
TRBV7-9	CASSSQGGAQETQYF
TRBV2	CASSRDRRMLNTEAFF
TRBV19	CASSKGGHSNQPQHF
TRBV7-6	CASSIRQSANSPLHF
TRBV5-6	CASSRGLGNTEAFF
TRBV10-1	CASSEAGVNSPLHF
TRBV19	CASSIRGNTEAFF
TRBV7-9	CASSSKGQASSYNSPLHF
TRBV7-2	CASSLDRGSSGNTIYF
TRBV4-1	CASSQATWGGRMFYEQYF
TRBV29-1	CSALGKSNEKLFF
TRBV7-9	CASSLQGDNQPQHF
TRBV28	CASSFWGRAFGYTF